This is a list of T cell receptor beta chains from one sample in a study of blood T cells in healthy people across ages. MiXCR, run by TCRdb on the 5' RACE reads, gives a single entry per CDR3 protein. Of 600,000 to 1,000,000 distinct CDR3 sequences listed, roughly 50% are singletons. Sequenced input: blood. Every receptor here comes from a man aged 25 to 40 in good health. The CDR3 runs from the conserved cysteine through the conserved F or W. A D gene is named only where the DNA matches it firmly. Expanded clones get a size class; other rows say once, few or many, or leave the size out.

>TRBV25-1|14|few|TRBJ1-6|-
TGTGCCAGCAGTGACCAAGGGGGACATTCACCCCTCCACTTT
CASSDQGGHSPLHF
>TRBV2|17|once|TRBJ2-1|TRBD2
TGTGCCAGCAGTGAAGGACTAGCGGGTGATTACCAAGAGACCCAGTTCTTC
CASSEGLAGDYQETQFF
>TRBV2|11|-|TRBJ2-7|-
TGTGCCAGCAGCGTCACTAGAGAGCAGTACTTC
CASSVTREQYF
>TRBV4-1|15|-|TRBJ1-6|-
TGCGCCAGCAGCCAAGAGACAGCGGCGAATTCACCCCTCCACTTT
CASSQETAANSPLHF
>TRBV20-1|17|-|TRBJ2-1|TRBD2
TGCAGTGCTCCGGGACTAGCGGGAATAAGCTCCTACAATGAGCAGTTCTTC
CSAPGLAGISSYNEQFF
>TRBV6-2/TRBV6-3|15|few|TRBJ2-7|-
TGTGCCAGCAGACCTTTAGAGGGGTCATCCTACGAGCAGTACTTC
CASRPLEGSSYEQYF
>TRBV6-2/TRBV6-3|13|-|TRBJ2-7|TRBD2
TGTGCCAGCAGTGAATTGGCGGGAGACGGGCAGTACTTC
CASSELAGDGQYF
>TRBV12-3/TRBV12-4|15|-|TRBJ1-6|-
TGTGCCAGCAGTTTCTGGCAGGGAGATAATTCACCCCTCCACTTT
CASSFWQGDNSPLHF
>TRBV9|16|few|TRBJ2-7|TRBD2
TGTGCCAGCAGCCCCCGTCAAAGCGGGACGATATACGAGCAGTACTTC
CASSPRQSGTIYEQYF
>TRBV10-3|19|-|TRBJ2-3|-
TGTGCCATCAGTGAGTTCTCTGTAGGGGGGAACCCTATCGGAGATACGCAGTATTTT
CAISEFSVGGNPIGDTQYF
>TRBV2|17|few|TRBJ2-1|TRBD1
TGTGCCAGCTCATCCGGGACAGGGACTATGGTCACAAGGAGGCAGTTCTTC
CASSSGTGTMVTRRQFF
>TRBV10-3|16|-|TRBJ2-5|TRBD1
TGTGCCATCAGTGAGTGGACAGGGGGCCGTCAAGAGACCCAGTACTTC
CAISEWTGGRQETQYF
>TRBV29-1|13|-|TRBJ1-1|-
TGCAGCGTTCGTCTGGAACTGAACACTGAAGCTTTCTTT
CSVRLELNTEAFF
>TRBV20-1|14|-|TRBJ1-5|-
TGCAGTGCCCGGACCAGTTATAGCAATCAGCCCCAGCATTTT
CSARTSYSNQPQHF
>TRBV20-1|11|-|TRBJ2-5|TRBD2
TGCGGGGTGGCGGGAGGAGCGACCCAGTACTTC
CGVAGGATQYF